These T cell receptor beta chains were read from a single sample in a study of cytomegalovirus exposure and HLA in healthy donors. Produced via immunoSEQ multiplex PCR; TCRdb's table is partial and in-frame only. Among approximately 100,000 clones, about 85% were seen once, and the ten largest hold about 3.9%. Sequencing was carried out using PBMCs. The receptors derive from a young man in good health and CMV-seronegative. Each CDR3 is given with its conserved first and last residue. The D gene is left open where the match is weak. A row's size may be missing; if present it is once, few, many or a size class.

>.|TRBJ2-2|.|TRBV7-3
TGTGCCAGCAGCCGCGACAGAACCGGGGAGCTGTTTTTT
CASSRDRTGELFF
>.|TRBJ1-3|.|TRBV30
TGTGCCTGGAGCATGGAGTTCCGCTCTGGAAACACCATATATTTT
CAWSMEFRSGNTIYF
>.|TRBJ1-6|.|TRBV2
TGTGCCAGCAGAATGACTACTTCACCCCTCCACTTT
CASRMTTSPLHF
>.|TRBJ2-7|.|TRBV6-1
TGTGCCAGCAGTCCCCGGGACATATCCTACGAGCAGTACTTC
CASSPRDISYEQYF
>TRBD1|TRBJ1-4|.|TRBV18
TGTGCCAGCTCCCCAGTCGGGACAGTCTTTAATGAAAAACTGTTTTTT
CASSPVGTVFNEKLFF
>TRBD1|TRBJ2-7|once|TRBV5-1
TGCGCCAGCAGTATTGGGAGCTTCGCGACAGGGAACGAGCAGTACTTC
CASSIGSFATGNEQYF
>TRBD2|TRBJ2-7|.|TRBV7-2
TGTGCCAGCAGCTTAGCGATTCGCGCAGCGGGAGGGCTTGTTTACGAGCAGTACTTC
CASSLAIRAAGGLVYEQYF
>.|TRBJ1-1|.|TRBV7-6
TGTGCCAGCAGCCCAAGCATGAACACTGAAGCTTTCTTT
CASSPSMNTEAFF
>.|TRBJ2-2|once|TRBV13
TGTGCCAGCAGCTTAGATGGCGGGATGGGCACCGGGGAGCTGTTTTTT
CASSLDGGMGTGELFF
>.|TRBJ1-2|.|TRBV4-1
TGCGCCAGCAGCCAAGGAGGAGGGTCAGGCCGTTATGGCTACACCTTC
CASSQGGGSGRYGYTF
>.|TRBJ1-1|.|TRBV30
TGTGCCTGGAGTGTTGGCTTGAACACTGAAGCTTTCTTT
CAWSVGLNTEAFF
>.|TRBJ2-7|.|TRBV7-6
TGTGCCAGCAGCTTAGCGAGCACAGGGTTGCCCTACGAGCAGTACTTC
CASSLASTGLPYEQYF
>.|TRBJ2-1|.|TRBV28
TGTGCCAGCAGTTTGGGACAAACCTACAATGAGCAGTTCTTC
CASSLGQTYNEQFF
>.|TRBJ1-3|.|TRBV6-5
TGTGCCAGCAGCCAGGGTTTCTCTGGAAACACCATATATTTT
CASSQGFSGNTIYF
>TRBD2|TRBJ2-2|.|TRBV27
TGTGCCAGCAGCCCATCGGGGGGGGACTACACCGGGGAGCTGTTTTTT
CASSPSGGDYTGELFF
>TRBD2|TRBJ2-1|.|TRBV9
TGTGCCAGCAGCGAACTAGCGGGAATCAACTATGAGCAGTTCTTC
CASSELAGINYEQFF
>TRBD2|TRBJ2-7|.|TRBV28
TGTGCCAGCTTCCGTAGACGTGGGTACGGACCGGGAGGGTCCTACGAGCAGTACTTC
CASFRRRGYGPGGSYEQYF
>TRBD1|TRBJ2-7|.|TRBV5-1
TGCGCCAGCAGCCAAATGGGACAGGGGGCGTCCGAGCAGTACTTC
CASSQMGQGASEQYF
>.|TRBJ1-1|.|TRBV6-1
TGTGCCAGCAGTGACCCCAGTGGAGGGCACACTGAAGCTTTCTTT
CASSDPSGGHTEAFF
>.|TRBJ2-1|.|TRBV25-1
TGTGCCAGCAAGGGGTCTGAGCAGTTCTTC
CASKGSEQFF
>.|TRBJ2-2|few|TRBV15
TGTGCCACCAGCAGAGATTCCTTCGGGGAGCTGTTTTTT
CATSRDSFGELFF
>.|TRBJ1-6|.|TRBV28
TGTGCCAGCAGTCTCATACGACCAGGGGTTGATGTCGATTCACCCCTCCACTTT
CASSLIRPGVDVDSPLHF
>TRBD1|TRBJ1-6|.|TRBV14
TGTGCCAGCAGTCAAACATGGACAGGGATTAATTCACCCCTCCACTTT
CASSQTWTGINSPLHF
>TRBD1|TRBJ2-7|.|TRBV25-1
TGTGCCAGCAGTGAATCCGGACAGGGGGCGGGGGAGCAGTACTTC
CASSESGQGAGEQYF
>.|TRBJ2-3|.|TRBV9
TGTGCCAGCAGTGACAAAGGGGGATCTAGCACAGATACGCAGTATTTT
CASSDKGGSSTDTQYF
>.|TRBJ1-1|.|TRBV5-4
TGTGCCAGCAGCTTGAGATTGGAGGGAATCACTGAAGCTTTCTTT
CASSLRLEGITEAFF
>.|TRBJ2-2|once|TRBV2
TGTGCCAGCAGTGCCAGACAGAACACCGGGGAGCTGTTTTTT
CASSARQNTGELFF
>TRBD1|TRBJ2-7|.|TRBV6-5
TGTGCCAGCAGCCGGGACAGGGGCGTCGGTGAGCAGTACTTC
CASSRDRGVGEQYF
>.|TRBJ2-5|few|TRBV11-3
TGTGCCAGCAGCTCGGCCGCGGGGGCTGAGACCCAGTACTTC
CASSSAAGAETQYF
>TRBD2|TRBJ2-7|once|TRBV27
TGTGCCAGCAGTTTGGGACTAGCGGGCGAGCAGTACTTC
CASSLGLAGEQYF
>TRBD1|TRBJ1-2|.|TRBV5-3
TGTGCCAGAAGCTTGCGATTAGACCGGGACAGGGGGCGAAGTGGGAGCTGTGGCTACACCTTC
CARSLRLDRDRGRSGSCGYTF
>.|TRBJ2-7|.|TRBV5-1
TGCGCCAGCAGCTTCGACCCCGGGAGCCACTACGAGCAGTACTTC
CASSFDPGSHYEQYF
>.|TRBJ2-3|.|TRBV19
TGTGCCAGTAGTATAGGAGGCGGAATATACACAGATACGCAGTATTTT
CASSIGGGIYTDTQYF
>.|TRBJ2-2|.|TRBV6-1
TGTGCCAGCAGTGGACAGAGCCTCACCGGGGAGCTGTTTTTT
CASSGQSLTGELFF
>TRBD2|TRBJ2-3|.|TRBV27
TGTGCCAGCAGTTTTCCGGGGAGGGCAGATACGCAGTATTTT
CASSFPGRADTQYF
>.|TRBJ2-7|.|TRBV27
TGTGCCAGCAGTTCTACAGGGTGGGGGGAGCAGTACTTC
CASSSTGWGEQYF
>.|TRBJ2-7|few|TRBV27
TGTGCCAGCAGGAACAGCTACGAGCAGTACTTC
CASRNSYEQYF
>TRBD1|TRBJ1-4|once|TRBV2
TGTGCCAGCACCCTACAGGGGATAAATGAAAAACTGTTTTTT
CASTLQGINEKLFF